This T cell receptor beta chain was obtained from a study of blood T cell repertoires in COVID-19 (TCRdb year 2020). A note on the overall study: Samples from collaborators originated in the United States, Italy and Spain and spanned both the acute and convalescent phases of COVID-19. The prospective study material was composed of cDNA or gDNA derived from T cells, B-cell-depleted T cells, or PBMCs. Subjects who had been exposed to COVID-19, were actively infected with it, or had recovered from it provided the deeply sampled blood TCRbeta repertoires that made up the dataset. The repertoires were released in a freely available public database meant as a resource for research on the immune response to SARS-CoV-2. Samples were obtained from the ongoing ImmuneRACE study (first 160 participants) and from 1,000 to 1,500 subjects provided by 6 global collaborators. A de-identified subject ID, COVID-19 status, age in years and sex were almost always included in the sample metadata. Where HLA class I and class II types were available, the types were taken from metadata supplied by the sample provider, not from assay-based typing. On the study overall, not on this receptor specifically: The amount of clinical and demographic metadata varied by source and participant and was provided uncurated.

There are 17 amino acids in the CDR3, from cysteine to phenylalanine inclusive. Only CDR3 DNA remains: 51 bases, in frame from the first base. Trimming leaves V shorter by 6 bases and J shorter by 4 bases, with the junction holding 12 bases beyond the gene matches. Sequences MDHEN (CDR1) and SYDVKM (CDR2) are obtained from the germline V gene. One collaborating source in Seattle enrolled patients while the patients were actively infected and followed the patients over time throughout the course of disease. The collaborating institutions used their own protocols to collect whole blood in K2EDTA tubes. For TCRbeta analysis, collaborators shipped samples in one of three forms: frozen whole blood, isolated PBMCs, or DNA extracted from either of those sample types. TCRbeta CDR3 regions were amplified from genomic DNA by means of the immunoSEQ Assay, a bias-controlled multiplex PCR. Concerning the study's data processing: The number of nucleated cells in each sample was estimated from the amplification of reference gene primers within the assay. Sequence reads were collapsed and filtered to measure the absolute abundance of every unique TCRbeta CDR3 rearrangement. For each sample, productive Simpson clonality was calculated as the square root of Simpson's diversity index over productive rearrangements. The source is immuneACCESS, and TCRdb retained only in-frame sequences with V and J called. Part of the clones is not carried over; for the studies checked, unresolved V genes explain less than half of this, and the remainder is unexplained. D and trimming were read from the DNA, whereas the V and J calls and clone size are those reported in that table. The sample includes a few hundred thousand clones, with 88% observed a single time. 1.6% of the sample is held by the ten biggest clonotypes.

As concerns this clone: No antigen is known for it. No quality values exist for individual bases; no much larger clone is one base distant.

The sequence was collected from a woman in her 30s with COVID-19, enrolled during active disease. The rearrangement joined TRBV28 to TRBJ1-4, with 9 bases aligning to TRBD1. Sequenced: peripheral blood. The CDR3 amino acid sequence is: CASRLRQGVTLNEKLFF. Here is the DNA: TGTGCCAGCAGGTTAAGACAGGGGGTTACCCTTAATGAAAAACTGTTTTTT.